Shown below are 25 T cell receptor beta chains from a single sample sequenced in a study of blood T cell repertoires in COVID-19 (dated by TCRdb to between 2020 and 2021). The library was produced with the immunoSEQ multiplex PCR assay. TCRdb limited this immuneACCESS table to in-frame rearrangements with V and J called. A share of clones is missing; checked studies link under half to unresolved V genes, and the rest is unexplained. The sample table contains 250,000 to 350,000 clones; only one count was recorded for roughly nine tenths of them. Of the sample, approximately 2.5% falls within the top ten clones. The sequenced sample consisted of PBMCs or T cells enriched from blood (not recorded which). The receptors here all came from a man aged 55 to 70 who had recovered from COVID-19.

V usage is TRBV30 and J usage is TRBJ1-2, with D hard to call. V shed 0 bases and J shed 7 bases, with 6 bases lying between them. The CDR3 covers 11 residues. Germline-derived CDR1 and CDR2 are GTSNPN and SVGIG (reference sequence). The CDR3 reads CAWSVVAGYTF. CDR3 nucleotide sequence: TGTGCCTGGAGTGTAGTGGCTGGCTACACCTTC.

The CDR3 DNA is TGTGCCTGGAGTGTTGGGACAGGGGCGGGACAGCCCCAGCATTTT. This codes for CAWSVGTGAGQPQHF. The chain couples TRBV30 to TRBJ1-5; TRBD1 agrees at 10 bases. V lost 0 bases, J lost 7 bases, and 6 bases stayed unmatched. CDR1 GTSNPN and CDR2 SVGIG come from the germline V gene (reference sequence). This CDR3 region has 15 residues.

The genes are TRBV6-5 and TRBJ2-1; 10 bases are shared with TRBD1. V trimming: 6 bases; J trimming: 3 bases; junction bases outside the gene matches: 5. The CDR3 totals 15 residues. Germline V gene sequence: CDR1 MNHEY, CDR2 SVGAGI. The chain's CDR3 is CASREGTGDYNEQFF. As DNA, the CDR3 is TGTGCCAGCAGAGAGGGGACAGGGGACTACAATGAGCAGTTCTTC.

The chain links TRBV4-3 to TRBJ1-3; 9 nucleotides agree with TRBD1. The trim removed 1 base at V and 0 bases at J, leaving 4 bases unmatched. The CDR3 is made up of 17 amino acids. Looked up from germline, CDR1 is LGHNA and CDR2 is YSLEER. DNA of the CDR3: TGCGCCAGCAGCCAAGGGACAGGGGACAGCTCTGGAAACACCATATATTTT. Translated: CASSQGTGDSSGNTIYF.

Turning to this clone: A read error may produce the germline difference seen at one junction end. The rearrangement joins TRBV7-7 to TRBJ2-5, with TRBD1 identical over 8 bases. Germline V CDR1 and CDR2: SSHAT, FNYEAQ (reference sequence). This CDR3 has 16 amino acids. The CDR3 DNA follows: TGTGCTAGCAGCTTGTACAGGGGGGAGGACCAAGAGACCCAGTACTTC. This encodes CASSLYRGEDQETQYF.

This chain connects TRBV13 to TRBJ2-1, with 11 bases that match TRBD2. Germline V gene data show CDR1 as PRHDT and CDR2 as FYEKMQ (reference sequence). The CDR3 contains 15 residues. V shed 4 bases and J 4 bases; nucleotides not matched to a gene: 3. The CDR3 reads CASSSGLAEYNEQFF. The CDR3 DNA follows: TGTGCCAGCAGCTCGGGACTAGCGGAGTACAATGAGCAGTTCTTC.

V is TRBV4-3 and J is TRBJ1-2, with D unresolved. This CDR3 has 15 amino acids. Deletions cut 0 bases from V and 4 bases from J, with 12 bases between. The germline CDR1 and CDR2 sequences are LGHNA and YSLEER. The CDR3 loop is CASSQDWVPGYGYTF. CDR3 sequence (DNA): TGCGCCAGCAGCCAAGACTGGGTGCCGGGCTATGGCTACACCTTC.

This clone appeared a single time. This chain connects TRBV7-8 to TRBJ1-4; D remains unclear. Trimming removed 1 base at V and 6 bases at J, with 12 bases between. The CDR3 is 15 residues long. Germline assignment: CDR1 SGHVS and CDR2 FQNEAQ. The CDR3 nucleotides read TGTGCCAGCAGCTTAGGGCCCCCCCGGGATGAAAAACTGTTTTTT. It translates to CASSLGPPRDEKLFF.

This chain joins TRBV11-3 and TRBJ2-1, with 11 bases aligning to TRBD2. The germline V gene has CDR1 SGHNT and CDR2 YENEEA. This CDR3 spans 15 amino acids. Trimming removed 2 bases from V and 6 bases from J; junction bases left unmatched: 3. Here the CDR3 DNA reads TGTGCCAGCAGCTTAAGTCTAGCGGGAGGCAATGAGCAGTTCTTC. Translated, it gives CASSLSLAGGNEQFF. The full variable domain, rest sourced from reference TRBV11-3 and TRBJ2-1, is EAGVVQSPRYKIIEKKQPVAFWCNPISGHNTLYWYLQNLGQGPELLIRYENEEAVDDSQLPKDRFSAERLKGVDSTLKIQPAELGDSAVYLCASSLSLAGGNEQFFGPGTRLTVL.

CDR3 DNA: TGTGCCACCAGTGAAAGCTGGACAGGGAAAGCTTTCTTT. Its translation is CATSESWTGKAFF. V is TRBV24-1 and J is TRBJ1-1, with 8 bases that match TRBD1. V lost 4 bases, J lost 9 bases, and 6 bases stayed unmatched. This CDR3 region has 13 residues. The germline V gene encodes CDR1 KGHDR and CDR2 SFDVKD.

The rearrangement joins TRBV7-8 to TRBJ2-5, with TRBD1 as a possible D gene (5 bases). The V and J ends lost 1 base and 4 bases respectively, with 16 bases between them. From germline, CDR1 is SGHVS and CDR2 FQNEAQ. The CDR3 is 16 residues long. The CDR3 nucleotides are TGTGCCAGCAGCTTAGAAGACAGCGCCGGGCGAGAGACCCAGTACTTC. As protein: CASSLEDSAGRETQYF.

This chain links TRBV9 with TRBJ2-6; 7 positions match TRBD2. V was clipped by 2 bases and J by 0 bases; unmatched bases: 8. The CDR3 spans 18 residues. CDR1 is SGDLS, CDR2 YYNGEE, per germline. In DNA, the CDR3 is TGTGCCAGCAGCGTTGGCAGCAGGGACTACTCTGGGGCCAACGTCCTGACTTTC. Protein: CASSVGSRDYSGANVLTF.

This clone turned up a few times. V gene TRBV7-9 combines with J gene TRBJ1-6; D gene uncertain. The CDR3 runs 14 residues. The germline gives CDR1 SEHNR, CDR2 FQNEAQ (reference sequence). Between the trimmed V and J ends, which lost 2 bases and 5 bases, there was a span of 7 bases. The CDR3 sequence: CASSLLRDNSPLHF. CDR3 DNA sequence: TGTGCCAGCAGCTTATTGCGGGATAATTCACCCCTCCACTTT.

This clone turned up a few times. The chain uses TRBV24-1 and TRBJ2-3; D unclear. V was clipped by 0 bases and J by 4 bases, with 16 bases between them. Germline CDR1 is KGHDR and CDR2 is SFDVKD. The CDR3 runs 17 residues. The CDR3 coding sequence is TGTGCCACCAGTGATTTGCATCTTGGGTCCGGGTCAGATACGCAGTATTTT. Translation gives CATSDLHLGSGSDTQYF.

This clone came up once. The chain carries TRBV5-1 and TRBJ2-3; D possibly corresponds to TRBD1 (5 bases). The CDR3 is made up of 13 amino acids. The V end lost 3 bases, the J end lost 12 bases, and 17 bases lay between the germline ends. Per germline, CDR1 SGHRS and CDR2 YFSETQ. CDR3 coding DNA: TGCGCCAGCAGCTCCTCCCTACAGGATTCTCAGTATTTT. It encodes CASSSSLQDSQYF. The full variable domain, in which reference TRBV5-1 and TRBJ2-3 provide the parts outside the CDR3, is KAGVTQTPRYLIKTRGQQVTLSCSPISGHRSVSWYQQTPGQGLQFLFEYFSETQRNKGNFPGRFSGRQFSNSRSEMNVSTLELGDSALYLCASSSSLQDSQYFGPGTRLTVL.

This chain connects TRBV2 to TRBJ1-5, with D tentatively TRBD1 (6 bases). V dropped 7 bases and J dropped 3 bases, with 13 bases sitting between them. This CDR3 has 14 residues. CDR1 is SNHLY, CDR2 FYNNEI, per germline. CDR3 region: CASTEGVHNQPQHF. CDR3 nucleotide sequence: TGTGCCAGCACCGAGGGGGTGCACAATCAGCCCCAGCATTTT.

This clone is a singleton in its sample. This chain connects TRBV5-8 to TRBJ2-7; the D gene is possibly TRBD1 (5 bases). The CDR3 extends over 14 amino acids. Germline loops: CDR1 SGHTS, CDR2 YDEGEE. V lost 1 base and J 2 bases, leaving 10 bases between the germline ends. The CDR3, as DNA: TGTGCCAGCAGCTTGAAGGACAAGACCTACGAGCAGTACTTC. Its protein is CASSLKDKTYEQYF.

This clone was observed a single time. The rearrangement links TRBV18 to TRBJ1-1; 7 nucleotides agree with TRBD1. The J segment lost 3 bases and the V segment lost 2 bases, leaving 3 bases of the junction unmatched. This CDR3 comprises 14 residues. Germline V gene lookup returns CDR1 KGHSH and CDR2 LQKENI. This chain's CDR3 is CASSPRGQDTEAFF. The CDR3 nucleotides are TGTGCCAGCTCACCAAGGGGGCAGGACACTGAAGCTTTCTTT.

This clone has a single count. The rearrangement joins TRBV12-5 to TRBJ2-3; a possible D gene is TRBD2 (5 bases). The CDR3 has 14 residues. Trimming cost V 1 base and J 4 bases, with 9 bases left between them. Looked up from germline, CDR1 is LGHNT and CDR2 is FRNRAP. The CDR3 coding sequence is TGTGCTAGTGGTTTGGAGAGGGTTTCAGATACGCAGTATTTT. Translating gives CASGLERVSDTQYF.

This clone was seen a single time. The rearrangement joins TRBV7-3 to TRBJ2-6; TRBD2 matches 10 bases. V gave up 2 bases and J gave up 2 bases; unmatched junction bases: 3. CDR3 length: 17 amino acids. Germline CDR1 SGHTA, CDR2 FQGTGA. CDR3 amino acids: CASSLSSGGAGANVLTF. CDR3 DNA: TGTGCCAGCAGCTTATCTAGCGGGGGAGCTGGGGCCAACGTCCTGACTTTC.

As regards this clone: Other DNA sequences in the sample encode the same CDR3. The chain is built from TRBV3-1 (or the pseudogene TRBV3-2) and TRBJ1-1; possible D gene TRBD1, 6 bases. The CDR3 extends over 13 amino acids. V was clipped by 0 bases and J by 4 bases, with 6 bases between them. CDR1 is LGHDT, CDR2 YNNKEL, per germline (reference sequence). The chain's CDR3 is CASSQEGGTEAFF. For the CDR3, the DNA is TGTGCCAGCAGCCAAGAAGGGGGCACTGAAGCTTTCTTT.

The rearrangement joins TRBV18 to TRBJ2-5; 14 positions match TRBD2. CDR3 size: 16 residues. Germline V lookup: CDR1 KGHSH, CDR2 LQKENI. V shed 1 base, J shed 3 bases, and the junction held 1 base outside the gene matches. CDR3 DNA: TGTGCCAGCTCACCACGACTAGCGGGGGGGAAAGAGACCCAGTACTTC. This codes for CASSPRLAGGKETQYF.

The chain carries TRBV4-3 and TRBJ1-1; 7 bases line up with TRBD1. The germline V gene has CDR1 LGHNA and CDR2 YSLEER. J lost 3 bases, V lost 0 bases, and 7 bases had no gene match. This CDR3 is 16 amino acids long. This CDR3 is CASSQDPTGHYTEAFF. CDR3 in DNA: TGCGCCAGCAGCCAAGACCCGACAGGGCATTACACTGAAGCTTTCTTT.

This clone was detected a few times. This rearrangement joins TRBV5-1 to TRBJ2-1; no clear D. Germline V CDR1 and CDR2: SGHRS, YFSETQ. This CDR3 region has 13 residues. V was clipped by 3 bases and J by 4 bases, with 8 bases between them. The CDR3 DNA reads as TGCGCCAGCAGCTCGAACTATTACAATGAGCAGTTCTTC. Protein: CASSSNYYNEQFF.

For the CDR3, the DNA is TGCGCCAGCAGCCAGCCAGGGCGGGAGACCCAGTACTTC. It is translated as CASSQPGRETQYF. V and J are TRBV4-1 and TRBJ2-5; D may be TRBD1 (5 bases). Germline CDR1 MGHRA, CDR2 YSYEKL. This CDR3 is 13 amino acids long. Deletions cut 3 bases from V and 5 bases from J, with 10 bases between.